A single sample is the source of the 20 T cell receptor beta chains below, sequenced in a study of blood T cell repertoires in COVID-19 (dated by TCRdb to the early 2020s). The protocol used for the library was the immunoSEQ multiplex PCR assay. Sourced from immuneACCESS, this table was stored by TCRdb with only in-frame sequences that have V and J called. A share of the clones is absent; for the studies checked, an unresolved V gene accounts for under half, and the remainder has no known explanation. This sample gives around 83,000 clones in total; around 88% of them show up just once. The ten largest account for about 15% of the sample. Sequenced material: peripheral blood. These receptors all stem from a man in his 70s with active or convalescent COVID-19.

The chain carries TRBV2 and TRBJ2-5, with D uncertain. Germline V gene lookup returns CDR1 SNHLY and CDR2 FYNNEI. Trimming left V 4 bases short and J 5 bases short, with 8 bases between. The CDR3 has 12 residues. The CDR3 protein is CASSAQSETQYF. In DNA form, the CDR3 reads TGTGCCAGCAGTGCCCAGTCGGAGACCCAGTACTTC. The whole variable domain, remainder taken from reference TRBV2 and TRBJ2-5, is EPEVTQTPSHQVTQMGQEVILRCVPISNHLYFYWYRQILGQKVEFLVSFYNNEISEKSEIFDDQFSVERPDGSNFTLKIRSTKLEDSAMYFCASSAQSETQYFGPGTRLLVL.

This chain links TRBV28 with TRBJ1-5; D is perhaps TRBD1 (6 bases). The V and J ends lost 3 bases and 6 bases respectively, with 12 bases between them. Germline V gene sequence: CDR1 MDHEN, CDR2 SYDVKM. CDR3 size: 14 residues. This CDR3 is CASSFSGATQPQHF. DNA for the CDR3: TGTGCCAGCAGTTTTTCAGGGGCTACTCAGCCCCAGCATTTT.

V gene TRBV19 combines with J gene TRBJ1-5; 9 positions match TRBD1. Germline V lookup: CDR1 LNHDA, CDR2 SQIVND (reference sequence). V trimming: 9 bases; J trimming: 6 bases; junction bases outside the gene matches: 12. This CDR3 region has 15 residues. CDR3 nucleotides: TGTGCCAGCCGCACAGGGGGCCTTTTGGGTCAGCCCCAGCATTTT. It encodes CASRTGGLLGQPQHF. The whole variable domain, filled in from reference TRBV19 and TRBJ1-5, reads DGGITQSPKYLFRKEGQNVTLSCEQNLNHDAMYWYRQDPGQGLRLIYYSQIVNDFQKGDIAEGYSVSREKKESFPLTVTSAQKNPTAFYLCASRTGGLLGQPQHFGDGTRLSIL.

CDR3 in amino acids: CASSEGQGTFQGPQHF. Written as DNA, the CDR3 is TGTGCCAGCTCGGAGGGACAGGGAACTTTTCAAGGGCCCCAGCATTTT. J is TRBJ1-5 and V is TRBV18; TRBD1 matches at 9 bases. The trim removed 6 bases at V and 9 bases at J, leaving 15 bases unmatched. The V gene's germline CDR1 is KGHSH and CDR2 LQKENI. This CDR3 region has 16 residues.

The rearrangement joins TRBV18 to TRBJ2-3; TRBD1 might be the D (5 bases). This CDR3 region has 15 residues. V was clipped by 0 bases and J by 4 bases, with 11 bases between them. Per the germline V gene, CDR1 is KGHSH and CDR2 is LQKENI. CDR3 DNA: TGTGCCAGCTCACCACCAGGGGTAAATCCAGATACGCAGTATTTT. Translated, it gives CASSPPGVNPDTQYF.

J is TRBJ2-7 and V is TRBV19, with D perhaps matching TRBD1 (6 bases). The CDR3 has 16 amino acids. CDR1 and CDR2 from the germline V gene are LNHDA and SQIVND (reference sequence). V lost 10 bases to trimming and J lost 2 bases, with 24 bases between them. Here the CDR3 reads CATLVYMGHLTYEQYF. The CDR3 DNA follows: TGTGCCACCCTAGTATATATGGGACACCTGACCTACGAGCAGTACTTC. The whole variable domain, remainder taken from reference TRBV19 and TRBJ2-7, is DGGITQSPKYLFRKEGQNVTLSCEQNLNHDAMYWYRQDPGQGLRLIYYSQIVNDFQKGDIAEGYSVSREKKESFPLTVTSAQKNPTAFYLCATLVYMGHLTYEQYFGPGTRLTVT.

The CDR3, as DNA: TGCGCCAGCAGCTTGGCGGCGGGGAGCACAGATACGCAGTATTTT. It yields the protein CASSLAAGSTDTQYF. The V gene is TRBV5-1, the J gene TRBJ2-3, with a weak D call TRBD2 (6 bases). Trimming removed 0 bases at V and 0 bases at J, with 8 bases between. CDR1 is SGHRS and CDR2 is YFSETQ in the germline V gene. CDR3 size: 15 residues.

V and J are TRBV5-8 and TRBJ1-5; D is perhaps TRBD1 (5 bases). Germline CDR1 reads SGHTS; CDR2 reads YDEGEE. Trimming shortened V by 5 bases and J by 2 bases, and 14 bases separated the two germline ends. This CDR3 is 15 amino acids long. The CDR3 reads CASSEGWGGNQPQHF. The CDR3 region has the DNA TGTGCCAGCAGTGAGGGATGGGGGGGCAATCAGCCCCAGCATTTT.

V is TRBV2 and J is TRBJ2-1; 10 bases are shared with TRBD2. The J segment lost 6 bases and the V segment lost 3 bases, leaving 8 bases of the junction unmatched. The length of the CDR3 is 16 residues. CDR1 and CDR2 from the germline V gene are SNHLY and FYNNEI. The CDR3 DNA follows: TGTGCCAGCAGTGACCTCAGCGGGAGGGCCGGCAATGAGCAGTTCTTC. It is translated as CASSDLSGRAGNEQFF.

The chain carries TRBV7-2 and TRBJ1-2, with D maybe TRBD1 (6 bases). Germline V lookup: CDR1 SGHTA, CDR2 FQGNSA. Trimming took 8 bases from V and 4 from J, leaving 14 bases between them. The CDR3 loop spans 13 amino acids. This CDR3 is CASFWGGLYGYTF. DNA for the CDR3: TGTGCCAGCTTCTGGGGGGGCCTCTATGGCTACACCTTC.

V and J are TRBV12-5 and TRBJ2-2; TRBD1 matches 12 bases. The CDR3 sequence is 16 residues long. Germline-derived CDR1 and CDR2 are LGHNT and FRNRAP. Germline trimming cut 4 bases from V and 7 bases from J; bases unmatched to any gene: 7. In DNA form, the CDR3 reads TGTGCTAGTGGTTCCACCGGGACAGGGGGCGGCGGGGAGCTGTTTTTT. Translation gives CASGSTGTGGGGELFF. Filled out from reference TRBV12-5 and TRBJ2-2, the complete variable domain reads DARVTQTPRHKVTEMGQEVTMRCQPILGHNTVFWYRQTMMQGLELLAYFRNRAPLDDSGMPKDRFSAEMPDATLATLKIQPSEPRDSAVYFCASGSTGTGGGGELFFGEGSRLTVL.

The V call is TRBV5-5, the J call TRBJ1-2, with no clear D. Germline CDR1 reads SGHKS; CDR2 reads YYEKEE (reference sequence). The CDR3 consists of 14 residues. Trimming took off 3 bases at V and 6 bases at J, with 15 bases between the two ends. As DNA, the CDR3 is TGTGCCAGCAGCTCGGCCTGGCGTCAGGATGGCTACACCTTC. Amino acid sequence: CASSSAWRQDGYTF.

V is TRBV7-9 and J is TRBJ2-1; tentative D call: TRBD1 (6 bases). This CDR3 region has 16 residues. The ends were cut back, 6 bases at V and 6 bases at J, with 21 bases in the middle. Looked up from germline, CDR1 is SEHNR and CDR2 is FQNEAQ (reference sequence). Here the CDR3 DNA reads TGTGCCAGCAGGCCCAGTCGACAGGATACGATCAATGAGCAGTTCTTC. This translates into CASRPSRQDTINEQFF.

V is TRBV6-1 and J is TRBJ1-5; possible D gene TRBD1, 6 bases. V gave up 2 bases and J gave up 0 bases, with 17 bases separating them. CDR3 length equals 18 residues. The germline V gene encodes CDR1 MNHNS and CDR2 SASEGT. CDR3 in amino acids: CASSERGASFYSNQPQHF. The CDR3 DNA reads TGTGCCAGCAGTGAACGGGGGGCAAGTTTTTATAGCAATCAGCCCCAGCATTTT.

The V call is TRBV7-9, the J call TRBJ1-3; a weak D match, TRBD1 (6 bases). The CDR3 runs to 16 residues. V lost 6 bases to trimming and J lost 0 bases, with 15 bases between them. Germline V gene sequence: CDR1 SEHNR, CDR2 FQNEAQ (reference sequence). The CDR3: CASSSNTGPSGNTIYF. DNA of the CDR3: TGTGCCAGCAGTTCAAACACAGGGCCCTCTGGAAACACCATATATTTT. Looking up the rest from reference TRBV7-9 and TRBJ1-3 gives the full variable domain: DTGVSQNPRHKITKRGQNVTFRCDPISEHNRLYWYRQTLGQGPEFLTYFQNEAQLEKSRLLSDRFSAERPKGSFSTLEIQRTEQGDSAMYLCASSSNTGPSGNTIYFGEGSWLTVV.

The rearrangement joins TRBV19 to TRBJ2-1, with 7 bases fitting TRBD2. This CDR3 region has 16 residues. The V gene end was trimmed by 1 base and the J gene end by 2 bases; junction bases not matched to a gene: 5. CDR1 and CDR2 from the germline V gene are LNHDA and SQIVND (reference sequence). The CDR3 sequence: CASSIGAGVAYNEQFF. DNA for the CDR3: TGTGCCAGTAGTATAGGGGCGGGAGTAGCCTACAATGAGCAGTTCTTC. Using reference TRBV19 and TRBJ2-1 for the parts outside the CDR3, the full variable domain is DGGITQSPKYLFRKEGQNVTLSCEQNLNHDAMYWYRQDPGQGLRLIYYSQIVNDFQKGDIAEGYSVSREKKESFPLTVTSAQKNPTAFYLCASSIGAGVAYNEQFFGPGTRLTVL.

The chain carries TRBV5-4 and TRBJ2-7; 8 bases line up with TRBD2. Germline values: CDR1 SGHNT, CDR2 YYREEE (reference sequence). V gave up 0 bases and J gave up 5 bases; unmatched junction bases: 7. The CDR3 has 15 amino acids. The CDR3 sequence: CASSLVTGGDNEQYF. CDR3 in DNA: TGTGCCAGCAGCTTGGTAACGGGGGGGGATAACGAGCAGTACTTC. Based on the CDR3 plus reference TRBV5-4 and TRBJ2-7, the full variable domain is ETGVTQSPTHLIKTRGQQVTLRCSSQSGHNTVSWYQQALGQGPQFIFQYYREEENGRGNFPPRFSGLQFPNYSSELNVNALELDDSALYLCASSLVTGGDNEQYFGPGTRLTVT.

The chain is built from TRBV4-1 and TRBJ2-2; no reliable D call. V lost 5 bases and J lost 1, with 8 bases in between. Germline CDR1 and CDR2: MGHRA and YSYEKL. The CDR3 is made up of 14 amino acids. DNA of the CDR3: TGCGCCAGCAGCTGGCGACTGAACACCGGGGAGCTGTTTTTT. Amino acids: CASSWRLNTGELFF.

The V call is TRBV5-1, the J call TRBJ2-1, with D possibly TRBD1 on 5 matching bases. Germline V gives CDR1 SGHRS, CDR2 YFSETQ. The ends were cut back, 4 bases at V and 0 bases at J, with 11 bases in the middle. The CDR3 totals 15 residues. CDR3 DNA: TGCGCCAGCAGCCTACTTGACAGCTCCTACAATGAGCAGTTCTTC. Protein product: CASSLLDSSYNEQFF. The full variable domain, in which reference TRBV5-1 and TRBJ2-1 provide the parts outside the CDR3, is KAGVTQTPRYLIKTRGQQVTLSCSPISGHRSVSWYQQTPGQGLQFLFEYFSETQRNKGNFPGRFSGRQFSNSRSEMNVSTLELGDSALYLCASSLLDSSYNEQFFGPGTRLTVL.

The chain employs TRBV6-5 and TRBJ1-1; D is undetermined. Germline lookup yields CDR1 MNHEY and CDR2 SVGAGI. The V and J ends lost 6 bases and 2 bases respectively, with 13 bases between them. CDR3 length equals 14 residues. The CDR3 here is CASRLGRSNTEAFF. The CDR3 DNA follows: TGTGCCAGCAGGCTTGGTCGCAGTAACACTGAAGCTTTCTTT.